The sequence of this TCR beta chain was determined in a study of T cell repertoires in cytomegalovirus infection. Study-level information: Based on public TCR beta signatures, there were indications of CMV infection and of a matching HLA type. Regarding the study as a whole: HLA-C-restricted CMV-specific TCR beta clonotypes prevailed in the ex vivo response. Using cumulative public TCR beta family frequency, the authors identified those who carried CMV together with the relevant HLA.

This clonotype appeared many times. Its antigen is not known. Per germline, CDR1 SEHNR and CDR2 FQNEAQ (reference sequence). The CDR3 runs to 16 residues. Trimming removed 5 bases from V and 0 bases from J; junction bases left unmatched: 7. TCRdb re-called the reads through MiXCR, storing one row per CDR3 protein. In the table there are fewer than 250,000 distinct CDR3 sequences, roughly 22% of which are singletons. Sample: CD8+ T cells from PBMCs. The gene calls are TRBV7-9 and TRBJ2-1, with 7 bases that match TRBD2. The clonotype was recovered from a human donor in good health (CMV status not recorded). Some clones in this sample may be carry-over from other donors' samples. The CDR3 loop reads CASSPQTSSSYNEQFF. In nucleotides, the CDR3 is TGTGCCAGCAGCCCCCAGACTAGCTCCTCCTACAATGAGCAGTTCTTC.